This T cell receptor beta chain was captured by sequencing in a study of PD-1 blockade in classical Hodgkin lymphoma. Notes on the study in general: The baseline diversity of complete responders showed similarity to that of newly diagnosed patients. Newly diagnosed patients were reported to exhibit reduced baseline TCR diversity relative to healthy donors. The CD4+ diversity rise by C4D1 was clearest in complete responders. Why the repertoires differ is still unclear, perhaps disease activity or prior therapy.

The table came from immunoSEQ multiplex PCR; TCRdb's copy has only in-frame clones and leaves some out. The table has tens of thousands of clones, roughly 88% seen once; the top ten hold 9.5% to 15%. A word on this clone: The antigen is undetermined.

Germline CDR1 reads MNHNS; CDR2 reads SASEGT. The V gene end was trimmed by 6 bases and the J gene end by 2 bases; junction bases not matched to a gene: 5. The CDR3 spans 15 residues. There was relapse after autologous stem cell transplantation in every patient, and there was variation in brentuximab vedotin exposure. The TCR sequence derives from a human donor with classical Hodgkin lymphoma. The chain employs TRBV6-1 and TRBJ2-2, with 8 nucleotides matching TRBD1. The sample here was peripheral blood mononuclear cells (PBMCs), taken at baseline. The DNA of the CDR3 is TGTGCCAGCAGCTACGACAGGGGCAACACCGGGGAGCTGTTTTTT. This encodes CASSYDRGNTGELFF.